This is a list of T cell receptor beta chains from one sample in a study of human T cells and chemical hapten exposure. TCRdb re-called the RACE reads with MiXCR, one entry per CDR3 protein. Here the sample spans approximately 97,000 distinct CDR3 sequences, roughly 27% being singletons. Specimen: whole blood, collected in connection with sensitization to the hapten diphenylcyclopropenone (DPC). Source of these receptors: a man between 35 and 55 years old with alopecia areata. Some clones in this sample may be carry-over from other donors' samples. Each CDR3 is given with its conserved first and last residue. Each record gives: D gene, V gene, clone size, J gene, CDR3 DNA, CDR3 protein. The D gene is left open where the match is weak. The size entry is marked missing in some rows and otherwise reads once, few, many or a size class.

>TRBD1|TRBV12-3/TRBV12-4|.|TRBJ2-5
TGTGCCAGCAGTTTAAGACAGGGAATCCAAGAGACCCAGTACTTC
CASSLRQGIQETQYF
>TRBD2|TRBV12-5|few|TRBJ2-1
TGTGCTAGTGGTTTGGTACTCGGGACTAGCGGTTACAATGAGCAGTTCTTC
CASGLVLGTSGYNEQFF
>TRBD2|TRBV7-9|.|TRBJ2-5
TGTGCCAGCAGCTTAGTCAGCGGGAGTAGTAAGACCCAGTACTTC
CASSLVSGSSKTQYF
>.|TRBV28|.|TRBJ2-6
TGTGCCAGCAGTTTAACGGATGGGGCCAACGTCCTGACTTTC
CASSLTDGANVLTF
>TRBD2|TRBV28|few|TRBJ2-7
TGTGCCAGCAGTTTAGTTGGCGGGAGGTACGAGCAGTACTTC
CASSLVGGRYEQYF
>TRBD1|TRBV7-9|.|TRBJ1-1
TGTGCCAGCAGCCTCACCGGGACAGGGGGCACTGAAGCTTTCTTT
CASSLTGTGGTEAFF
>TRBD2|TRBV11-3|few|TRBJ2-2
TGTGCCAGCAGACTCCCGGGACTAGCGAGATACACCGGGGAGCTGTTTTTT
CASRLPGLARYTGELFF
>.|TRBV7-6|.|TRBJ2-6
TGTGCCAGCAGCTTATTACAGGGACTAAGCTCTGGGGCCAACGTCCTGACTTTC
CASSLLQGLSSGANVLTF
>.|TRBV20-1|.|TRBJ1-1
TGCAGTGCTAGTCGGGGGCACCGGGACACTGAAGCTTTCTTT
CSASRGHRDTEAFF
>.|TRBV28|.|TRBJ1-5
TGTGCCAGCAGTTTGGAGCTGTTTAATAGCAATCAGCCCCAGCATTTT
CASSLELFNSNQPQHF